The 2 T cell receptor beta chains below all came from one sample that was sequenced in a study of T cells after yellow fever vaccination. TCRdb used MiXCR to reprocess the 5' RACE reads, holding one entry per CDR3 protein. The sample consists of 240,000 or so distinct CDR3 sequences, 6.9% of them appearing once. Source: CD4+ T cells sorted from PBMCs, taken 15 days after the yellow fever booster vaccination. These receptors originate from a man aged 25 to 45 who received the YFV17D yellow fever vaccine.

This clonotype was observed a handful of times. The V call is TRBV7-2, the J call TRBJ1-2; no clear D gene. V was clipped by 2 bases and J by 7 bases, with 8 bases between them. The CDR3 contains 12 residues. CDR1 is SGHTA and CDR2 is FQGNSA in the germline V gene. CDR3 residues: CASSLLDPGYTF. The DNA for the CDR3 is TGTGCCAGCAGCTTATTAGACCCTGGCTACACCTTC.

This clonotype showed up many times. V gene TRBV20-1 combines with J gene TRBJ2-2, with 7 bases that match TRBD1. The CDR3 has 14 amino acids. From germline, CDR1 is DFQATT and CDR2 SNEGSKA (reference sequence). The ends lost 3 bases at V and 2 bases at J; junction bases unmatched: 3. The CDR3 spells CSASWDSNTGELFF. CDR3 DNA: TGCAGTGCTAGTTGGGACAGTAACACCGGGGAGCTGTTTTTT.